The T cell receptor beta chain described here comes from a study of OX40 agonist ivuxolimab in advanced cancers. Study-wide context: The costimulatory receptor OX40 (CD134) was targeted by ivuxolimab, a fully human IgG2 agonistic monoclonal antibody. Intravenous ivuxolimab was administered to patients every 2 weeks at six dose levels: 0.01, 0.1, 0.3, 1.5, 3 and 10 mg/kg. Of the roughly 51 patients in dose escalation, around 20 had hepatocellular carcinoma, some 15 had melanoma, 9 had renal cell carcinoma and 9 had head and neck cancer. In the dose-escalation cohort, around 80% of patients were male, and the mean age was 60 years with a range of roughly 20 to 80. Patients were allowed to have had prior anti-PD-1, anti-PD-L1 or anti-CTLA-4 therapy, and 30% to 40% of the dose-escalation patients had been treated with checkpoint inhibitors. Three dose-escalation patients achieved partial responses, one with hepatocellular carcinoma and two with cutaneous melanoma. The point of sequencing TCRbeta in the periphery was to test whether ivuxolimab changed TCR sequence diversity and drove clonal T-cell expansion. The monotherapy dose-escalation portion (N ≈ 56 patients) of the phase I ivuxolimab trial is reported in the paper. Overall study outcomes, separate from this receptor: Partial responders in the 0.1-3.0 mg/kg groups had among the lowest normalized peripheral clonal expansion, especially among CD8+ T cells. The antigen specificity of the clonally expanded peripheral T cells was not determined. Low levels of normalized T-cell clonal expansion were also seen in some nonresponding patients. On average, CD8+ T cells showed more expanded clones than CD4+ T cells after ivuxolimab. Clonal expansion of both CD4+ and CD8+ blood T cells was observed from baseline to week 6 at doses 0.1 to 3.0 mg/kg.

The trial excluded patients who had a history of autoimmune disease or were on systemic immunosuppression. In every dose cohort, peripheral blood was drawn for TCR sequencing at baseline, cycle 4 day 1, and cycle 7 day 1. Samples came from an open-label, multicenter, first-in-human phase I dose-escalation trial of ivuxolimab. The trial enrolled adults with locally advanced or metastatic head and neck squamous cell, hepatocellular, melanoma or renal cell carcinoma. CD4+ and CD8+ T cells were sorted separately from peripheral blood before TCR sequencing. The CDR3 runs 14 amino acids, cysteine and phenylalanine included. Left in the record is the CDR3 DNA by itself, 42 bases read in frame from the first base. Sequences SQVTM (CDR1) and ANQGSEA (CDR2) are obtained from the germline V gene. Relative to germline, V is 7 bases shorter and J is 1 base shorter, with 13 bases between their ends. To sequence the TCRbeta CDR3 region, genomic DNA was isolated from the sorted cells. The immunoSEQ Assay was used for sequencing of TCRbeta CDR3 regions. Imported from immuneACCESS, the table was reduced by TCRdb to in-frame sequences with V and J called. These copies leave out some clones; in studies compared against another copy, an unresolved V gene accounts for under half, and the cause of the remainder is not known. For this sample the table gives roughly 40,000 clones, of which under 95% were detected only once. The biggest ten clones account for roughly 15% of the sample.

Comments on this clone: It lacks a known antigen. No per-base quality is available; no much larger clone lies one base away.

The sequence joins TRBV29-1 to TRBJ2-2; perhaps TRBD1 is the D gene, with 5 bases matching. This receptor was identified in an adult with an advanced solid tumor such as melanoma, head and neck, liver or kidney cancer. The starting material was CD4+ or CD8+ T cells sorted from blood, obtained in a trial of the OX40 agonist ivuxolimab. The CDR3 loop reads CSAEDTGNTGELFF. The nucleotide sequence reads as follows: TGCAGCGCCGAGGATACAGGGAACACCGGGGAGCTGTTTTTT.